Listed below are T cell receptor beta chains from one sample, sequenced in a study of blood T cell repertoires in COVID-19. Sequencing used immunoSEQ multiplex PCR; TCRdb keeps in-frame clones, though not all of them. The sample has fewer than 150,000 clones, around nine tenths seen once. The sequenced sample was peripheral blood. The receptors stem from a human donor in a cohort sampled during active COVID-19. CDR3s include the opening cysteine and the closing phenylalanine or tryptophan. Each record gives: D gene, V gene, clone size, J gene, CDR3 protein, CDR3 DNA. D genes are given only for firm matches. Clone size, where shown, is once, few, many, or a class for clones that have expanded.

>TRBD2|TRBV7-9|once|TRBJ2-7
CASSRGTSGRSVQYF
TGTGCCAGCAGCCGGGGGACTAGCGGGAGAAGTGTGCAGTACTTC
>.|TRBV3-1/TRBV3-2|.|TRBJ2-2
CASSLSRRGIYGGELFF
TGTGCCAGCAGCCTCTCCCGCCGAGGTATTTATGGCGGGGAGCTGTTTTTT
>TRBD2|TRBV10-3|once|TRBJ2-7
CAISDLAGAYEQYF
TGTGCCATCAGTGATCTAGCGGGAGCCTACGAGCAGTACTTC
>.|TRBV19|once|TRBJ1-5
CASSIDRGGNQPQHF
TGTGCCAGTAGTATAGACAGGGGAGGCAATCAGCCCCAGCATTTT
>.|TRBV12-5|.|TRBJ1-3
CASGNRGNTIYF
TGTGCTAGTGGTAACAGGGGAAACACCATATATTTT
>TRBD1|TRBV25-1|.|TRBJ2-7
CASTPGGPNYEQYF
TGTGCCAGCACCCCAGGGGGACCCAACTACGAGCAGTACTTC
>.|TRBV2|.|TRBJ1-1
CASSDRRVRGTEAFF
TGTGCCAGCAGTGACCGGAGAGTTAGGGGGACTGAAGCTTTCTTT
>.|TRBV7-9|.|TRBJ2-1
CASSLPDSYNEQFF
TGTGCCAGCAGCCTCCCGGACAGTTACAATGAGCAGTTCTTC
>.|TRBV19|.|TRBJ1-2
CASSIDRRNRAGYTF
TGTGCCAGTAGTATAGATCGTCGGAACAGAGCTGGCTACACCTTC
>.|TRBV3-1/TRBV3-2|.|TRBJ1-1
CASRGGTEAFF
TGTGCCTCCCGGGGGGGCACTGAAGCTTTCTTT
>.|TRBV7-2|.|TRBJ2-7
CASSLDYASGEQYF
TGTGCCAGCAGCTTAGACTACGCCTCGGGCGAGCAGTACTTC
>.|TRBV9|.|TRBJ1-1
CASSAGSPDTEAFF
TGTGCCAGCAGCGCGGGTTCGCCTGACACTGAAGCTTTCTTT
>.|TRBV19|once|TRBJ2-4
CASSISEEGQLQNIQYF
TGTGCCAGTAGTATATCTGAGGAGGGACAGTTACAAAACATTCAGTACTTC
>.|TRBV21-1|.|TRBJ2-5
CASIRTEETQYF
TGTGCCAGCATTAGGACAGAAGAGACCCAGTACTTC
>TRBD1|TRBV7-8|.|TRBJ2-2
CASSTGGYRGPTGELFF
TGTGCCAGCAGCACAGGGGGCTATAGGGGACCCACCGGGGAGCTGTTTTTT
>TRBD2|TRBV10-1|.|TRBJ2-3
CASSEGVAGPGDTQYF
TGCGCCAGCAGTGAGGGGGTAGCGGGGCCCGGGGATACGCAGTATTTT
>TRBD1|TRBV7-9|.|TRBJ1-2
CASSPRTGVNYGYTF
TGTGCCAGCAGCCCTCGGACAGGGGTTAACTATGGCTACACCTTC
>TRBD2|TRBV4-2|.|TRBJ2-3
CASSVTGGGTDTQYF
TGTGCCAGCAGCGTCACGGGAGGGGGCACAGATACGCAGTATTTT
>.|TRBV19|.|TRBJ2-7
CASSIPRATTYEQYF
TGTGCCAGTAGTATCCCCAGGGCAACCACTTACGAGCAGTACTTC
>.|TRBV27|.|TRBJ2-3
CASSLFKSPTGFTDTQYF
TGTGCCAGCAGTTTATTTAAGTCCCCCACGGGATTCACAGATACGCAGTATTTT
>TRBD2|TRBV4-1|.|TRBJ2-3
CASSQDPTSSFGDTQYF
TGCGCCAGCAGCCAAGATCCGACTAGCAGTTTTGGGGATACGCAGTATTTT
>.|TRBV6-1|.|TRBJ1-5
CASSDRINNQPQHF
TGTGCCAGCAGTGACAGAATAAACAATCAGCCCCAGCATTTT
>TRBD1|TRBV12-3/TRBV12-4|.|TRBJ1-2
CASRSGGFSYTF
TGTGCCAGCAGGTCAGGGGGATTTAGCTACACCTTC
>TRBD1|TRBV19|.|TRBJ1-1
CASTPGQGNTEAFF
TGTGCCAGTACCCCAGGACAGGGGAACACTGAAGCTTTCTTT
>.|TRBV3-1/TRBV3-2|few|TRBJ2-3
CASSQDGRGLGGDTQYF
TGTGCCAGCAGCCAAGATGGGCGTGGACTAGGGGGAGATACGCAGTATTTT
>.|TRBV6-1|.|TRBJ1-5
CASSESGWNQPQHF
TGTGCCAGCAGTGAATCAGGGTGGAATCAGCCCCAGCATTTT
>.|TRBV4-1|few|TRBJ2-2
CASSQEGQITGELFF
TGCGCCAGCAGCCAGGAGGGTCAAATCACCGGGGAGCTGTTTTTT
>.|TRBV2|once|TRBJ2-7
CASRASLYYEQYF
TGTGCCAGCAGAGCCTCCCTATACTACGAGCAGTACTTC
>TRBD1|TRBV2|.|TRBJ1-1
CASSGTGDRMNTEAFF
TGTGCCAGCTCAGGGACAGGAGATCGAATGAACACTGAAGCTTTCTTT
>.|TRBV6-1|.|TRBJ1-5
CASSEDRSQPQHF
TGTGCCAGCAGTGAAGACAGGAGCCAGCCCCAGCATTTT
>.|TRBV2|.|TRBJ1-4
CASSDEARRGKLFF
TGTGCCAGCAGTGATGAAGCCCGCAGGGGAAAACTGTTTTTT
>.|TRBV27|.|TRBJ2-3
CASRKLYDTQYF
TGTGCCAGCAGAAAGCTTTACGATACGCAGTATTTT
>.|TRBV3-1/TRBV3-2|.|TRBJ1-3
CASSQGQVGGNTIYF
TGTGCCAGCAGCCAAGGACAGGTTGGTGGAAACACCATATATTTT
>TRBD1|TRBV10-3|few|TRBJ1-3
CASTGTGVSGNTIYF
TGTGCCTCAACCGGGACAGGGGTGTCTGGAAACACCATATATTTT
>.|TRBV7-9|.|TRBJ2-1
CASSLVRNYNEQFF
TGTGCCAGCAGCTTAGTGCGGAACTACAATGAGCAGTTCTTC
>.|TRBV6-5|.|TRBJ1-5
CASSTSGGVNQPQHF
TGTGCCAGCAGTACTTCCGGGGGAGTAAATCAGCCCCAGCATTTT
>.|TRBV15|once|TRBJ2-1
CATSSGLYNEQFF
TGTGCCACCAGCAGCGGACTGTACAATGAGCAGTTCTTC
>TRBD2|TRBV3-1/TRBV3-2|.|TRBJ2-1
CASSPLAGPNEQFF
TGTGCCAGCAGCCCTTTAGCGGGGCCCAATGAGCAGTTCTTC
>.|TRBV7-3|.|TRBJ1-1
CASRLTPPSEAFF
TGTGCCAGCAGGCTAACCCCTCCGTCCGAAGCTTTCTTT
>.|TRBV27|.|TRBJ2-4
CASSLDSKNIQYF
TGTGCCAGCAGTTTAGACAGTAAAAACATTCAGTACTTC
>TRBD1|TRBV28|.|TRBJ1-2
CASSSPGTGVYGYTF
TGTGCCAGCAGTTCCCCCGGGACAGGGGTCTATGGCTACACCTTC
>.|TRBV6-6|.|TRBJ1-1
CASSYRLGAGTEAFF
TGTGCCAGCAGTTACCGGTTGGGGGCAGGAACTGAAGCTTTCTTT
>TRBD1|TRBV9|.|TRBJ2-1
CASSPTGDNEQFF
TGTGCCAGCAGCCCGACAGGGGACAATGAGCAGTTCTTC
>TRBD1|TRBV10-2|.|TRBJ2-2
CASSGPRQGRSGELFF
TGCGCCAGCAGTGGGCCCCGACAGGGGAGGTCCGGGGAGCTGTTTTTT
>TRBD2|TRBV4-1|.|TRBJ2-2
CASSLGLAGVGTGELFF
TGCGCCAGCAGCCTGGGACTAGCGGGAGTTGGGACCGGGGAGCTGTTTTTT
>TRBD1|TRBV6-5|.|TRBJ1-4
CASSFTGGGGEKLFF
TGTGCCAGCAGTTTTACAGGGGGCGGGGGTGAAAAACTGTTTTTT
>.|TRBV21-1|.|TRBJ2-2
CASSDDSGIGTGELFF
TGTGCCAGCAGCGATGATAGCGGGATCGGCACCGGGGAGCTGTTTTTT
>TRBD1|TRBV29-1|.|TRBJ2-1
CSGRQGNQFSEQFF
TGCAGCGGTAGACAGGGCAATCAATTCAGTGAGCAGTTCTTC
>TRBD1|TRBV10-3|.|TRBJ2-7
CAISEPGTGGGYEQYF
TGTGCCATCAGTGAGCCAGGGACAGGGGGCGGCTACGAGCAGTACTTC
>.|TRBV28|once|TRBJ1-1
CASSLSPTQNTEAFF
TGTGCCAGCAGTTTATCCCCGACACAGAACACTGAAGCTTTCTTT
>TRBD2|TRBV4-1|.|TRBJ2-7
CASSPSGGRTYEQYF
TGCGCCAGCAGCCCGAGCGGGGGCCGGACCTACGAGCAGTACTTC
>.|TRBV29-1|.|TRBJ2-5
CSVEQARQETQYF
TGCAGCGTTGAGCAGGCACGTCAAGAGACCCAGTACTTC
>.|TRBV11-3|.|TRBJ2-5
CASSLGEWETQYF
TGTGCCAGCAGCTTAGGGGAGTGGGAGACCCAGTACTTC